The 32 T cell receptor beta chains below all came from one sample that was sequenced in a study of blood T cell repertoires in COVID-19. Here immunoSEQ multiplex PCR was the method, and the copy in TCRdb shows in-frame clones only, minus some. The sample has roughly 200,000 clones, 85% to 90% seen once. What was sequenced was PBMCs or T cells enriched from blood (not recorded which). The receptors were gathered from a young woman with acute COVID-19.

The chain links TRBV9 to TRBJ2-5, with D possibly matching TRBD1 (6 bases). CDR3 length: 15 residues. V was shortened by 0 bases and J by 1 base, with 10 bases between the two germline ends. Per the germline V gene, CDR1 is SGDLS and CDR2 is YYNGEE. CDR3 residues: CASSVAGQIQETQYF. The CDR3 DNA sequence: TGTGCCAGCAGCGTAGCCGGACAGATCCAAGAGACCCAGTACTTC.

The V gene is TRBV7-2, the J gene TRBJ2-1; TRBD1 matches 8 bases. Unmatched junction bases numbered 11, after V lost 4 bases and J lost 15 bases. Germline V gene lookup returns CDR1 SGHTA and CDR2 FQGNSA. This CDR3 contains 13 residues. CDR3 region: CASSSATDRVLFF. The DNA for the CDR3 is TGTGCCAGCAGCTCCGCTACGGACAGGGTCCTGTTCTTC.

V gene TRBV5-6 combines with J gene TRBJ2-7, with 10 nucleotides matching TRBD2. Germline trimming cut 4 bases from V and 3 bases from J; bases unmatched to any gene: 7. This CDR3 region has 15 residues. Per the germline V gene, CDR1 is SGHDT and CDR2 is YYEEEE. This CDR3 reads CASSTTSGKFYEQYF. The CDR3 DNA reads as TGTGCCAGCAGCACAACTAGCGGGAAATTCTACGAGCAGTACTTC.

This chain links TRBV5-8 with TRBJ1-1; D unclear. V lost 9 bases to trimming and J lost 1 base, with 13 bases between them. Looked up from germline, CDR1 is SGHTS and CDR2 is YDEGEE. This CDR3 is 13 amino acids long. DNA of the CDR3: TGTGCCACCGTCCCCGGGAGGAACACTGAAGCTTTCTTT. The encoded protein is CATVPGRNTEAFF.

This chain joins TRBV7-8 and TRBJ2-1, with 7 bases fitting TRBD1. CDR1 is SGHVS and CDR2 is FQNEAQ in the germline V gene. The CDR3 covers 17 residues. V shed 4 bases and J 0 bases; nucleotides not matched to a gene: 9. The CDR3 sequence: CASSSPRRDSSYNEQFF. CDR3 DNA: TGTGCCAGCAGCTCTCCCAGACGGGACAGCTCCTACAATGAGCAGTTCTTC.

The chain uses TRBV27 and TRBJ2-7, with D tentatively TRBD1 (6 bases). The CDR3 has 15 residues. Germline V gene sequence: CDR1 MNHEY, CDR2 SMNVEV (reference sequence). Trimming left V 5 bases short and J 6 bases short, with 20 bases between. CDR3 in amino acids: CASSPIPPGQFEQYF. CDR3 in DNA: TGTGCCAGCAGTCCCATCCCACCAGGACAGTTCGAGCAGTACTTC.

The chain links TRBV2 to TRBJ1-1; TRBD1 matches 9 bases. V shed 5 bases, J shed 5 bases, and the junction held 9 bases outside the gene matches. This CDR3 contains 15 residues. Germline-derived CDR1 and CDR2 are SNHLY and FYNNEI. The CDR3 DNA reads TGTGCCAGCAGTTTCCAACAGGGGGCGTGGACTGAAGCTTTCTTT. Translation: CASSFQQGAWTEAFF.

This chain links TRBV2 with TRBJ1-2, with a possible D match to TRBD1 (5 bases). Deletions cut 6 bases from V and 6 bases from J, with 14 bases between. The germline CDR1 and CDR2 sequences are SNHLY and FYNNEI. The CDR3 is made up of 13 amino acids. The CDR3 DNA sequence: TGTGCCAGCAGGGGTGGCAGGGAAGATGGCTACACCTTC. It is translated as CASRGGREDGYTF.

The chain employs TRBV27 and TRBJ2-3; 9 bases are a match to TRBD2. CDR3 length: 16 residues. V gave up 1 base and J gave up 4 bases; unmatched junction bases: 6. Germline CDR1 and CDR2: MNHEY and SMNVEV (reference sequence). CDR3 residues: CASSLLAGAPSDTQYF. CDR3 bases: TGTGCCAGCAGTTTATTAGCGGGGGCCCCTTCAGATACGCAGTATTTT.

This chain connects TRBV11-2 to TRBJ2-2; D may be TRBD2 (5 bases). V was trimmed by 3 bases and J by 2 bases, leaving 10 bases between them. CDR3 length: 15 residues. Germline values: CDR1 SGHAT, CDR2 FQNNGV. CDR3 loop: CASSFNGLNTGELFF. CDR3 DNA: TGTGCCAGCAGCTTCAATGGACTTAACACCGGGGAGCTGTTTTTT.

V usage is TRBV11-2 and J usage is TRBJ1-1; D not certain. Looked up from germline, CDR1 is SGHAT and CDR2 is FQNNGV. The CDR3 loop spans 13 amino acids. The V end lost 5 bases, the J end lost 9 bases, and 16 bases lay between the germline ends. CDR3 sequence reads: CASSQGTGRQAFF. The CDR3 nucleotides are TGTGCCAGCAGCCAAGGTACCGGGAGACAAGCTTTCTTT.

This clone has only one observation. This chain connects TRBV30 to TRBJ2-3, with TRBD2 identical over 8 bases. CDR1 GTSNPN and CDR2 SVGIG come from the germline V gene (reference sequence). V was pared by 2 bases and J by 3 bases, with 4 bases of the junction left unmatched. The CDR3 is 14 amino acids. The CDR3 is CAWSLGLATDTQYF. CDR3 in DNA: TGTGCCTGGAGTTTAGGACTAGCAACAGATACGCAGTATTTT.

This clone has just one count. The chain carries TRBV7-2 and TRBJ1-2; a possible D gene is TRBD1 (5 bases). Trimming left V 0 bases short and J 8 bases short, with 13 bases between. This CDR3 spans 14 amino acids. CDR1 is SGHTA and CDR2 is FQGNSA in the germline V gene. The CDR3: CASSLATVGRGYTF. The CDR3 DNA reads TGTGCCAGCAGCTTAGCGACAGTGGGTAGAGGCTACACCTTC.

The rearrangement links TRBV7-7 to TRBJ2-2; D is undetermined. Trimming pared 5 bases from V and 2 bases from J, leaving 6 bases between. CDR1 is SSHAT and CDR2 is FNYEAQ in the germline V gene (reference sequence). This CDR3 contains 13 residues. The CDR3 loop is CASSHTNTGELFF. The CDR3 bases are TGTGCCAGCAGCCACACCAACACCGGGGAGCTGTTTTTT.

This chain joins TRBV9 and TRBJ2-7, with TRBD1 as a possible D gene (6 bases). This CDR3 has 14 residues. Germline V lookup: CDR1 SGDLS, CDR2 YYNGEE. Trimming cost V 1 base and J 3 bases, with 11 bases left between them. The CDR3 DNA is TGTGCCAGCAGCGTACGGACAGACTTCTACGAGCAGTACTTC. This encodes CASSVRTDFYEQYF. Filled out from reference TRBV9 and TRBJ2-7, the complete variable domain reads DSGVTQTPKHLITATGQRVTLRCSPRSGDLSVYWYQQSLDQGLQFLIQYYNGEERAKGNILERFSAQQFPDLHSELNLSSLELGDSALYFCASSVRTDFYEQYFGPGTRLTVT.

The CDR3 DNA reads as TGTGCCAGCAGCTTAGCGGGACAGGACTCCTACGAGCAGTACTTC. Translation: CASSLAGQDSYEQYF. J is TRBJ2-7 and V is TRBV7-9, with 8 bases aligning to TRBD1. Germline trimming cut 0 bases from V and 0 bases from J; bases unmatched to any gene: 1. The germline gives CDR1 SEHNR, CDR2 FQNEAQ (reference sequence). This CDR3 region has 15 residues.

This chain uses TRBV6-5 with TRBJ2-5, with 8 bases lining up with TRBD2. The CDR3 has 15 amino acids. In germline, CDR1 is MNHEY, CDR2 SVGAGI. Trimming cost V 0 bases and J 1 base; bases outside gene matches: 1. CDR3: CASSYSRGAQETQYF. Here the CDR3 DNA reads TGTGCCAGCAGTTACTCGCGGGGGGCCCAAGAGACCCAGTACTTC.

This sequence joins TRBV30 and TRBJ1-4; D gene unclear. Germline assignment: CDR1 GTSNPN and CDR2 SVGIG (reference sequence). The CDR3 runs to 12 residues. The V end was cut by 1 base, the J end by 6 bases, with 6 bases between. CDR3 sequence reads: CAWSALHEKLFF. CDR3 DNA: TGTGCCTGGAGTGCCCTCCATGAAAAACTGTTTTTT. Combining the CDR3 with reference TRBV30 and TRBJ1-4 gives the whole variable domain SQTIHQWPATLVQPVGSPLSLECTVEGTSNPNLYWYRQAAGRGLQLLFYSVGIGQISSEVPQNLSASRPQDRQFILSSKKLLLSDSGFYLCAWSALHEKLFFGSGTQLSVL.

The chain is built from TRBV5-1 and TRBJ1-2; 11 bases are shared with TRBD1. Germline V gives CDR1 SGHRS, CDR2 YFSETQ. The length of the CDR3 is 13 residues. The V segment lost 4 bases and the J segment 6 bases; nucleotides outside the gene matches: 2. CDR3 in amino acids: CASSADRGHGYTF. CDR3 nucleotide sequence: TGCGCCAGCAGCGCGGACAGGGGGCATGGCTACACCTTC.

This clone has a count of ten or more. The chain uses TRBV6-6 and TRBJ2-3; possible D gene TRBD1, 6 bases. V lost 6 bases and J 2 bases, leaving 18 bases between the germline ends. The CDR3 is 16 amino acids. The germline gives CDR1 MNHNY, CDR2 SVGAGI (reference sequence). The chain's CDR3 is CASSSWDTAITDTQYF. The CDR3 nucleotides read TGTGCCAGCAGCTCCTGGGACACGGCAATCACAGATACGCAGTATTTT.

J is TRBJ1-6 and V is TRBV9, with D uncertain. Germline CDR1 reads SGDLS; CDR2 reads YYNGEE. This CDR3 comprises 15 residues. V lost 0 bases to trimming and J lost 1 base, with 5 bases between them. CDR3 residues: CASSVAGSYNSPLHF. The CDR3 coding sequence is TGTGCCAGCAGCGTAGCGGGGTCCTATAATTCACCCCTCCACTTT.

J is TRBJ1-2 and V is TRBV30; 7 positions match TRBD1. The CDR3 sequence is 14 residues long. Germline V gene data show CDR1 as GTSNPN and CDR2 as SVGIG (reference sequence). Unmatched junction bases numbered 7, after V lost 5 bases and J lost 1 base. Here the CDR3 DNA reads TGTGCCTGGGAAAGACAGGGTTATAACTATGGCTACACCTTC. It is translated as CAWERQGYNYGYTF.

The count of this clone is one. V and J are TRBV11-2 and TRBJ1-2; a possible D gene is TRBD1 (6 bases). CDR3 length: 13 residues. Germline V gene sequence: CDR1 SGHAT, CDR2 FQNNGV. The V and J ends lost 5 bases and 8 bases respectively, with 15 bases between them. The DNA for the CDR3 is TGTGCCAGCAGCCAAAACAGGGCTGGAGGCTACACCTTC. It translates to CASSQNRAGGYTF. The full variable domain, with the rest looked up from reference TRBV11-2 and TRBJ1-2, is EAGVAQSPRYKIIEKRQSVAFWCNPISGHATLYWYQQILGQGPKLLIQFQNNGVVDDSQLPKDRFSAERLKGVDSTLKIQPAKLEDSAVYLCASSQNRAGGYTFGSGTRLTVV.

The sample holds one count of this clone. This sequence joins TRBV3-1 (or the pseudogene TRBV3-2) and TRBJ1-6; D not resolved. The V end lost 1 base, the J end lost 0 bases, and 19 bases lay between the germline ends. Germline CDR1 LGHDT, CDR2 YNNKEL (reference sequence). The CDR3 runs 20 residues. The CDR3 nucleotides read TGTGCCAGCAGCCAAGGAAGCCGCAGGTCGCCGAGCTCCTATAATTCACCCCTCCACTTT. Protein product: CASSQGSRRSPSSYNSPLHF.

The V and J genes are TRBV27 and TRBJ2-3, with TRBD2 as a possible D gene (5 bases). Deletions cut 3 bases from V and 6 bases from J, with 10 bases between. This CDR3 is built from 13 residues. Germline CDR1 MNHEY, CDR2 SMNVEV (reference sequence). The CDR3 here is CASSLFRGDTQYF. Here the CDR3 DNA reads TGTGCCAGCAGTTTGTTTCGGGGTGATACGCAGTATTTT.

The gene calls are TRBV28 and TRBJ2-5, with D perhaps matching TRBD1 (6 bases). The CDR3 is made up of 16 amino acids. Germline loops: CDR1 MDHEN, CDR2 SYDVKM. With 5 bases removed from V and 1 base from J, the gap between germline ends came to 17 bases. CDR3 sequence (DNA): TGTGCCAGCAGTACCGGACAGAACTATCCCCAAGAGACCCAGTACTTC. This encodes CASSTGQNYPQETQYF.

The chain couples TRBV5-1 to TRBJ1-1; no clear D gene. This CDR3 comprises 14 residues. The germline V gene encodes CDR1 SGHRS and CDR2 YFSETQ. Between the trimmed V and J ends, which lost 0 bases and 7 bases, there was a span of 13 bases. Here the CDR3 DNA reads TGCGCCAGCAGCTTGGTTTCAGCGGCGAATGAAGCTTTCTTT. Its protein is CASSLVSAANEAFF.

This chain links TRBV6-6 with TRBJ1-4, with 9 bases that match TRBD1. Germline CDR1 MNHNY, CDR2 SVGAGI (reference sequence). Trimming at V came to 2 bases and at J to 12 bases, leaving 10 bases not matched to a gene. The CDR3 is 15 residues long. For the CDR3, the DNA is TGTGCCAGCAGTTACCAGGGACAGGGAGGGTCAGAACTGTTTTTT. It translates to CASSYQGQGGSELFF.

The chain employs TRBV6-2 or TRBV6-3 and TRBJ2-5; D possibly corresponds to TRBD2 (6 bases). The CDR3 loop spans 17 amino acids. Germline V gene data show CDR1 as MNHEY and CDR2 as SVGEGT. Trimming left V 3 bases short and J 4 bases short, with 21 bases between. CDR3 coding DNA: TGTGCCAGCAGTTATCCCGCCGGGACTCATGTTGGAGAGACCCAGTACTTC. Its translation is CASSYPAGTHVGETQYF.

J is TRBJ2-5 and V is TRBV5-3; D is perhaps TRBD2 (5 bases). TRBV5-3 is an ORF for which the function is uncertain. CDR3 length: 15 residues. The germline V and J ends were trimmed by 4 bases and 2 bases, with 15 bases remaining between them. The CDR3 region has the DNA TGTGCCAGAAGCCTGGGGTCGGGGTTACAAGAGACCCAGTACTTC. This encodes CARSLGSGLQETQYF.

The V gene is TRBV7-3, the J gene TRBJ2-2; TRBD2 is a possible D gene (5 bases). Germline CDR1 reads SGHTA; CDR2 reads FQGTGA. This CDR3 spans 15 amino acids. V was pared by 5 bases and J by 2 bases, with 12 bases between. The CDR3 reads CASSTSTTNTGELFF. CDR3 sequence (DNA): TGTGCCAGCAGCACGTCGACTACTAACACCGGGGAGCTGTTTTTT.

J is TRBJ2-4 and V is TRBV4-1; D uncertain. The V and J ends lost 0 bases and 7 bases respectively, with 16 bases between them. This CDR3 region has 16 residues. Germline V CDR1 and CDR2: MGHRA, YSYEKL. This chain's CDR3 is CASSQDWRPPVNIQYF. The DNA for the CDR3 is TGCGCCAGCAGCCAAGATTGGCGGCCCCCTGTGAACATTCAGTACTTC.